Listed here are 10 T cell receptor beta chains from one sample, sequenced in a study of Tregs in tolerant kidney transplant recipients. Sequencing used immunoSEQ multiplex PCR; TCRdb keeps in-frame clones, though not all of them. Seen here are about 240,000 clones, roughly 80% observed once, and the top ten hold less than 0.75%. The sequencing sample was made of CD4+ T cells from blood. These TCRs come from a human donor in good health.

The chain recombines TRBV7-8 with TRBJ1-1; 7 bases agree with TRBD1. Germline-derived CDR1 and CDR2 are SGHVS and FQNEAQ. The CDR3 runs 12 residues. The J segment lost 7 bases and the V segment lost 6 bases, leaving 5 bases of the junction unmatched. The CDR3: CASRPTGFEAFF. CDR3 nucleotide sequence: TGTGCCAGCAGACCGACAGGGTTTGAAGCTTTCTTT.

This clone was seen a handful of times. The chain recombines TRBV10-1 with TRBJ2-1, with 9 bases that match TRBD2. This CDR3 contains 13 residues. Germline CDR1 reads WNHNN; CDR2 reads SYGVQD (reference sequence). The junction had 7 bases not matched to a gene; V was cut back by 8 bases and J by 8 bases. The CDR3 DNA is TGCGCCAGCGTGGCTAGCGGGACGGATGAGCAGTTCTTC. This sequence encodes CASVASGTDEQFF.

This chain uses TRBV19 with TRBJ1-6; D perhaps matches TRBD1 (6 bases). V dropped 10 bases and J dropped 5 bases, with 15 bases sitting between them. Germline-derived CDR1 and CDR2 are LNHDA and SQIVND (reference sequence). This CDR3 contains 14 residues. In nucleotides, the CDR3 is TGTGCCACCGCGGACAGAACTCATAATTCACCCCTCCACTTT. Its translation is CATADRTHNSPLHF.

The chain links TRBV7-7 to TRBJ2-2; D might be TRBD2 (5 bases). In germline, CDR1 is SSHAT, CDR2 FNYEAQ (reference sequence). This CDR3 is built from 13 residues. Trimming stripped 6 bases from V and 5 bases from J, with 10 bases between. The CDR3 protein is CASSTRLTGELFF. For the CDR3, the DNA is TGTGCCAGCAGTACAAGACTAACCGGGGAGCTGTTTTTT.

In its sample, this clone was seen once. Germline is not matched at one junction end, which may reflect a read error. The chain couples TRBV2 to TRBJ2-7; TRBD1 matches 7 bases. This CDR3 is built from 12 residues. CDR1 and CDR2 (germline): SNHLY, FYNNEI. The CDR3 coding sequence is TGTGCCAGCAGTGAAGTCCCCGGGACAGCTTCCTTC. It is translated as CASSEVPGTASF. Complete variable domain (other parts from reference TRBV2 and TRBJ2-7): EPEVTQTPSHQVTQMGQEVILRCVPISNHLYFYWYRQILGQKVEFLVSFYNNEISEKSEIFDDQFSVERPDGSNFTLKIRSTKLEDSAMYFCASSEVPGTASFGPGTRLTVT.

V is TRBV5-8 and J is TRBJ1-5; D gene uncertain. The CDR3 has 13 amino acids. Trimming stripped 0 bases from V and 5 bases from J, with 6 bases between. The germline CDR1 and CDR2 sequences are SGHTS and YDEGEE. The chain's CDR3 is CASSLDRDQPQHF. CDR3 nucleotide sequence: TGTGCCAGCAGCTTGGATCGCGATCAGCCCCAGCATTTT.

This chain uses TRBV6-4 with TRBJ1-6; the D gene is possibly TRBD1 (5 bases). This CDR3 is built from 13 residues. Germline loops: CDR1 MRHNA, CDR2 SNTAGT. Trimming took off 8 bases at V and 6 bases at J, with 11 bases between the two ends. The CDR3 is CASRRDRNSPLHF. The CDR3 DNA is TGTGCCAGCCGACGGGACCGTAATTCACCCCTCCACTTT.

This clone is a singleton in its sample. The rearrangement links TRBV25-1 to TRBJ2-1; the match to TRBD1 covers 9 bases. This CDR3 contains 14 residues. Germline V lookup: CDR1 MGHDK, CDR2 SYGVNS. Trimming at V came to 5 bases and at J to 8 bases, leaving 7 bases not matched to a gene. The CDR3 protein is CASSRRQGDDEQFF. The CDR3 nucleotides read TGTGCCAGCAGTAGGAGACAGGGGGATGATGAGCAGTTCTTC.

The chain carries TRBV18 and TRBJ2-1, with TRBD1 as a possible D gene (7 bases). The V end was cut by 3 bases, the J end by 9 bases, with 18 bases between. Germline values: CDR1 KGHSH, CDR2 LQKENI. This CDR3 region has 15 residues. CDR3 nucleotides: TGTGCCAGCTCACCTCCACAGGGGAGGAAGAGTGAGCAGTTCTTC. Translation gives CASSPPQGRKSEQFF. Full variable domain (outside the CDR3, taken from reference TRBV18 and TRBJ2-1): NAGVMQNPRHLVRRRGQEARLRCSPMKGHSHVYWYRQLPEEGLKFMVYLQKENIIDESGMPKERFSAEFPKEGPSILRIQQVVRGDSAAYFCASSPPQGRKSEQFFGPGTRLTVL.

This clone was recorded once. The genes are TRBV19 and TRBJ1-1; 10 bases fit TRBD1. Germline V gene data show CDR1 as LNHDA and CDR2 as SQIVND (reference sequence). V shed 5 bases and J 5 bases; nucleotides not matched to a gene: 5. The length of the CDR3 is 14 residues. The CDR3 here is CASSSGQGETEAFF. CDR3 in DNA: TGTGCCAGTAGTTCAGGACAGGGGGAAACTGAAGCTTTCTTT.